This passage covers 25 T cell receptor beta chains from one sample sequenced in a study of shared clonotypes between healthy human individuals. TCRdb keeps only in-frame clones here, not all; method: immunoSEQ multiplex PCR. The data contain about 1,800,000 clones, roughly 95% of them singletons. CD45RO negativity and positive selection for CCR7 defined naive CD8 cells, a population that excluded terminally differentiated effector memory CD45RA+ cells. Source material: naive CD8+ T cells sorted from blood. These receptors all come from a young man in good health.

J is TRBJ2-2 and V is TRBV6-6, with D uncertain. Germline assignment: CDR1 MNHNY and CDR2 SVGAGI (reference sequence). Trimming pared 7 bases from V and 5 bases from J, leaving 14 bases between. The CDR3 loop spans 14 amino acids. The CDR3 DNA is TGTGCCAGCAACGGAGACCTTACTACCGGGGAGCTGTTTTTT. Protein: CASNGDLTTGELFF.

Details on this clone: A clone one base away is much larger, so this may be a read error. Other DNA sequences in the sample encode the same CDR3. The genes are TRBV5-6 and TRBJ2-3, with unresolved D. The CDR3 runs 12 residues. V shed 2 bases and J shed 2 bases, with 3 bases lying between them. Per germline, CDR1 SGHDT and CDR2 YYEEEE. CDR3 in amino acids: CASSLATDTQYF. CDR3 coding DNA: TGTGCCAGCAGCTTAGCCACAGATACGCAGTATTTT.

This sequence joins TRBV12-2 and TRBJ1-1. TRBV12-2 is a listed pseudogene. The CDR3 is made up of 17 amino acids. The CDR3 DNA is TGTGCAAGTCGCTTAAGCGAACGAGTCCCTTGGAACACTGAAGCTTTCTTT. Translation: CASRLSERVPWNTEAFF.

The rearrangement joins TRBV2 to TRBJ1-5; D remains ambiguous. This CDR3 has 13 residues. Per germline, CDR1 SNHLY and CDR2 FYNNEI. Trimming shortened V by 4 bases and J by 0 bases, and 4 bases separated the two germline ends. Here the CDR3 reads CASSGDSNQPQHF. The CDR3 bases are TGTGCCAGCAGTGGGGATAGCAATCAGCCCCAGCATTTT.

V usage is TRBV4-1 and J usage is TRBJ1-2, with 7 bases fitting TRBD1. The V segment lost 0 bases and the J segment 4 bases; nucleotides outside the gene matches: 8. The CDR3 covers 16 residues. CDR1 and CDR2 from the germline V gene are MGHRA and YSYEKL. CDR3 amino acids: CASSQDMPGGLYGYTF. The CDR3 nucleotides are TGCGCCAGCAGCCAAGATATGCCAGGGGGTCTCTATGGCTACACCTTC.

The gene calls are TRBV7-6 and TRBJ1-6, with TRBD1 matching over 8 bases. Looked up from germline, CDR1 is SGHVS and CDR2 is FNYEAQ. Losses at the gene ends were 1 base for V and 12 bases for J; bases not matched to a gene: 5. The CDR3 contains 14 residues. CDR3: CASSLGQGAGPLHF. CDR3 coding DNA: TGTGCCAGCAGCTTAGGGCAGGGGGCAGGACCCCTCCACTTT.

The chain links TRBV21-1 to TRBJ2-2; the D segment call TRBD1 is taken from the table without a DNA check. TRBV21-1 is assigned pseudogene status. The CDR3 runs to 17 residues. The CDR3 is CASSTPAGQGDTGELFF. DNA of the CDR3: TGTGCCAGCAGCACGCCTGCGGGACAGGGGGACACCGGGGAGCTGTTTTTT.

This clone came up once. The chain carries TRBV5-1 and TRBJ2-2; D remains ambiguous. Trimming removed 0 bases at V and 6 bases at J, with 6 bases between. This CDR3 has 13 residues. Germline CDR1 and CDR2: SGHRS and YFSETQ. CDR3 nucleotide sequence: TGCGCCAGCAGCTTGGCCTCTCCCGGGGAGCTGTTTTTT. Translation gives CASSLASPGELFF. The complete variable domain, with remaining parts taken from reference TRBV5-1 and TRBJ2-2, reads KAGVTQTPRYLIKTRGQQVTLSCSPISGHRSVSWYQQTPGQGLQFLFEYFSETQRNKGNFPGRFSGRQFSNSRSEMNVSTLELGDSALYLCASSLASPGELFFGEGSRLTVL.

The chain links TRBV7-9 to TRBJ2-3; 13 bases align to TRBD2. The V segment lost 5 bases and the J segment 2 bases; nucleotides outside the gene matches: 10. This CDR3 is 18 amino acids long. Germline CDR1 is SEHNR and CDR2 is FQNEAQ (reference sequence). DNA of the CDR3: TGTGCCAGCAGCCCACCGAGGGGGACTAGCGGGGACACAGATACGCAGTATTTT. Amino acid sequence: CASSPPRGTSGDTDTQYF.

This rearrangement joins TRBV9 to TRBJ1-1; 9 bases map to TRBD1. Germline assignment: CDR1 SGDLS and CDR2 YYNGEE. The V gene end was trimmed by 0 bases and the J gene end by 7 bases; junction bases not matched to a gene: 7. This CDR3 region has 15 residues. The CDR3: CASSVGWGTGIEAFF. CDR3 DNA: TGTGCCAGCAGCGTAGGGTGGGGGACAGGGATTGAAGCTTTCTTT.

This chain links TRBV7-9 with TRBJ2-3; TRBD1 aligns across 10 bases. Germline lookup yields CDR1 SEHNR and CDR2 FQNEAQ (reference sequence). Trimming at V came to 5 bases and at J to 0 bases, leaving 11 bases not matched to a gene. The CDR3 has 18 amino acids. The CDR3 region has the DNA TGTGCCAGCAGCACACCCCGACAGGGGGCAGATAGCACAGATACGCAGTATTTT. Protein sequence: CASSTPRQGADSTDTQYF.

The chain is built from TRBV11-2 and TRBJ1-1; D gene ambiguous. The V gene lost 1 base and the J gene lost 1 base, with 10 bases spanning the gap. This CDR3 spans 15 amino acids. Germline assignment: CDR1 SGHAT and CDR2 FQNNGV. The CDR3 sequence is CASSLGALGNTEAFF. CDR3 DNA sequence: TGTGCCAGCAGCTTAGGGGCCCTTGGGAACACTGAAGCTTTCTTT.

This sequence joins TRBV20-1 and TRBJ2-3, with D unclear. The CDR3 consists of 11 residues. V gave up 7 bases and J gave up 3 bases, with 8 bases separating them. The V gene's germline CDR1 is DFQATT and CDR2 SNEGSKA (reference sequence). This chain's CDR3 is CSERSTDTQYF. The CDR3 coding sequence is TGCAGTGAACGGTCAACAGATACGCAGTATTTT.

The chain combines TRBV11-1 with TRBJ2-1; 7 positions match TRBD1. The CDR3 length is 16 residues. Germline V gene data show CDR1 as SGHAT and CDR2 as FQDESV (reference sequence). V dropped 7 bases and J dropped 5; count of bases not matched to a gene: 14. This chain's CDR3 is CASIARNRGSHNEQFF. The CDR3 nucleotides are TGTGCCAGCATCGCCAGAAACAGGGGTTCCCACAATGAGCAGTTCTTC.

The chain couples TRBV6-1 to TRBJ1-2; D may be TRBD1 (5 bases). The CDR3 is 15 residues long. Deletions cut 6 bases from V and 1 base from J, with 15 bases between. Per the germline V gene, CDR1 is MNHNS and CDR2 is SASEGT. The CDR3 nucleotides read TGTGCCAGCAGACCTCTGCAGGGCAGTAACTATGGCTACACCTTC. Translated, it gives CASRPLQGSNYGYTF.

The table lists this clone with a few counts. At the DNA level, this CDR3 is encoded by other sequences in the same sample as well. This sequence joins TRBV27 and TRBJ2-7; the match to TRBD1 covers 7 bases. The CDR3 contains 13 residues. Germline-derived CDR1 and CDR2 are MNHEY and SMNVEV (reference sequence). The J segment lost 4 bases and the V segment lost 5 bases, leaving 5 bases of the junction unmatched. The CDR3 loop reads CASSVQGLYEQYF. As DNA, the CDR3 is TGTGCCAGCAGTGTACAGGGGCTATACGAGCAGTACTTC.

This chain links TRBV7-6 with TRBJ2-7; perhaps D is TRBD1 or TRBD2 (5 bases each). Trimming stripped 2 bases from V and 5 bases from J, with 19 bases between. The CDR3 length is 16 residues. CDR1 is SGHVS, CDR2 FNYEAQ, per germline. CDR3 nucleotide sequence: TGTGCCAGCAGCTTACTCCAAGGGGAGCTGGGGAACGAGCAGTACTTC. Protein sequence: CASSLLQGELGNEQYF.

This chain joins TRBV5-1 and TRBJ1-1; a possible D gene is TRBD1 (5 bases). This CDR3 is 14 amino acids long. The V end lost 6 bases, the J end lost 7 bases, and 19 bases lay between the germline ends. The germline V gene encodes CDR1 SGHRS and CDR2 YFSETQ. The CDR3 here is CASTLGTPGGEAFF. In nucleotides, the CDR3 is TGCGCCAGCACTCTCGGGACTCCCGGCGGTGAAGCTTTCTTT.

The chain uses TRBV25-1 and TRBJ1-5, with D tentatively TRBD1 (5 bases). V was shortened by 0 bases and J by 5 bases, with 11 bases between the two germline ends. This CDR3 is 15 amino acids long. Germline V lookup: CDR1 MGHDK, CDR2 SYGVNS. CDR3 amino acids: CASSEYGGGDQPQHF. DNA for the CDR3: TGTGCCAGCAGTGAATATGGGGGAGGTGATCAGCCCCAGCATTTT.

The CDR3 sequence: CASSLMDRLETYEQYF. The CDR3 nucleotides are TGCGCCAGCAGCTTAATGGACCGATTAGAGACCTACGAGCAGTACTTC. The chain couples TRBV4-1 to TRBJ2-7, with unresolved D. Per germline, CDR1 MGHRA and CDR2 YSYEKL. The CDR3 is 16 residues long. The ends were cut back, 5 bases at V and 2 bases at J, with 19 bases in the middle.

The chain joins TRBV6-1 to TRBJ1-2, with D perhaps TRBD1 (5 bases). CDR1 is MNHNS, CDR2 SASEGT, per germline. V lost 0 bases to trimming and J lost 5 bases, with 7 bases between them. This CDR3 has 13 residues. The CDR3 loop reads CASSEAWGYGYTF. DNA for the CDR3: TGTGCCAGCAGTGAAGCATGGGGGTATGGCTACACCTTC.

V gene TRBV7-9 combines with J gene TRBJ2-1, with 7 bases fitting TRBD2. CDR1 and CDR2 from the germline V gene are SEHNR and FQNEAQ (reference sequence). V was pared by 5 bases and J by 7 bases, with 8 bases of the junction left unmatched. The CDR3 runs to 14 residues. The CDR3 here is CASSQAGMGNEQFF. In nucleotides, the CDR3 is TGTGCCAGCAGCCAAGCGGGGATGGGGAATGAGCAGTTCTTC.

The chain employs TRBV27 and TRBJ2-7; tentatively, D is TRBD1 or TRBD2 (5 bases each). V lost 3 bases and J 2 bases, leaving 14 bases between the germline ends. Looked up from germline, CDR1 is MNHEY and CDR2 is SMNVEV (reference sequence). The CDR3 has 15 residues. CDR3 in amino acids: CASSFQGPGTYEQYF. DNA for the CDR3: TGTGCCAGCAGTTTCCAGGGACCCGGAACCTACGAGCAGTACTTC.

This clone is a singleton in its sample. This CDR3 is also generated by other DNA sequences in the sample. The chain combines TRBV2 with TRBJ2-2; no clear D. Per the germline V gene, CDR1 is SNHLY and CDR2 is FYNNEI. The CDR3 runs to 14 residues. V was shortened by 1 base and J by 3 bases, with 6 bases between the two germline ends. CDR3 region: CASSEGLYTGELFF. CDR3 sequence (DNA): TGTGCCAGCAGTGAAGGGCTTTACACCGGGGAGCTGTTTTTT.

The chain couples TRBV4-1 to TRBJ2-2; either TRBD1 or TRBD2 may supply D (5 bases each). Germline CDR1 reads MGHRA; CDR2 reads YSYEKL. The V end lost 3 bases, the J end lost 7 bases, and 9 bases lay between the germline ends. This CDR3 has 13 amino acids. CDR3 region: CASSQGVGGELFF. The CDR3 DNA follows: TGCGCCAGCAGCCAGGGGGTGGGCGGGGAGCTGTTTTTT.